The clone carrying this T cell receptor beta chain was counted a single time. Its antigen remains unknown. Profiled with immunoSEQ multiplex PCR; TCRdb holds only in-frame clones, not every one. The table has roughly 110,000 clones, about 88% seen once; the top ten hold less than 2%. The data stem from a study of cytomegalovirus exposure and HLA in healthy donors. Study results and limitations: Three CMV-associated chains were confirmed in vitro to be specific for CMV antigens. A classifier reportedly called cytomegalovirus status with high sensitivity and specificity.

The sequence derives from a woman aged 18-29 years in good health and CMV-seropositive. Material for sequencing was PBMCs.

CDR3 protein: CASSQGGGRGYF. In DNA, the CDR3 is TGTGCCAGCAGCCAAGGGGGGGGCAGGGGGTATTTT. V usage is TRBV4-2 and J usage is TRBJ2-3; the D gene is possibly TRBD2 (7 bases). Trimming removed 1 base at V and 14 bases at J, with 13 bases between. This CDR3 has 12 residues. Germline CDR1 LGHNA, CDR2 YNFKEQ.